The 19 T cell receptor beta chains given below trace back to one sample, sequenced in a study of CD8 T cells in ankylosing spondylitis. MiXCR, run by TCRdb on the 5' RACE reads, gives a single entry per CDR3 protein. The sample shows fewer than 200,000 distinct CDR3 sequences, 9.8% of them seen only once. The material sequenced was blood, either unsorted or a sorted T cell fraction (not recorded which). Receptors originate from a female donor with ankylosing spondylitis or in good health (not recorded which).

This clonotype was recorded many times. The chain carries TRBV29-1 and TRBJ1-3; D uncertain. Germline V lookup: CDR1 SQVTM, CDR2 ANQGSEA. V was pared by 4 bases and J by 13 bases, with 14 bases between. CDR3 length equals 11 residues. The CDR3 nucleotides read TGCAGCGTTGTAAAGGCGGGCCAAATATATTTT. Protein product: CSVVKAGQIYF.

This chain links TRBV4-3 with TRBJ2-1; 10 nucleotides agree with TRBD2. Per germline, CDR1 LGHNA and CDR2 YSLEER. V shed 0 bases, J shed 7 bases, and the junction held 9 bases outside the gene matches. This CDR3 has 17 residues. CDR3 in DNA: TGCGCCAGCAGCCAAGATAGAGCGGGAGGGCCGGAAAATGAGCAGTTCTTC. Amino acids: CASSQDRAGGPENEQFF.

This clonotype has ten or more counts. The CDR3: CASSYLDLARGEQYF. CDR3 DNA: TGTGCCAGCAGTTACTTGGACCTCGCCCGGGGCGAGCAGTACTTC. The chain is built from TRBV6-2 or TRBV6-3 and TRBJ2-7, with D tentatively TRBD2 (5 bases). V lost 1 base and J lost 6, with 16 bases in between. The germline V gene encodes CDR1 MNHEY and CDR2 SVGEGT. This CDR3 is 15 amino acids long.

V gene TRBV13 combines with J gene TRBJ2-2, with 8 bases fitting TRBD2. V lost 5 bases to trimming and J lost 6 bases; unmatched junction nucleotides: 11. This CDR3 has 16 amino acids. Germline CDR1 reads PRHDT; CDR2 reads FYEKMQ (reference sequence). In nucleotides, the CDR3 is TGTGCCAGCAGCCCCCTCGGAAGCGGGAGTGCCGGGGAGCTGTTTTTT. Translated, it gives CASSPLGSGSAGELFF.

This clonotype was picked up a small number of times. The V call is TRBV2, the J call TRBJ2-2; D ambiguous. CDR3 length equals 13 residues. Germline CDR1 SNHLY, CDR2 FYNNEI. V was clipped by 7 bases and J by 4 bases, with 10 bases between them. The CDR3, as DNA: TGTGCCAGCATCTTGAGAGCCACCGGGGAGCTGTTTTTT. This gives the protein CASILRATGELFF.

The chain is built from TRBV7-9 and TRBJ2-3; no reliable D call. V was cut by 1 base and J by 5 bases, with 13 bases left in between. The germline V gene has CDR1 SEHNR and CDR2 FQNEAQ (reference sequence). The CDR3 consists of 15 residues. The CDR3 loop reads CASSLVTGFGDTQYF. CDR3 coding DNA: TGTGCCAGCAGCTTAGTCACTGGGTTCGGAGATACGCAGTATTTT.

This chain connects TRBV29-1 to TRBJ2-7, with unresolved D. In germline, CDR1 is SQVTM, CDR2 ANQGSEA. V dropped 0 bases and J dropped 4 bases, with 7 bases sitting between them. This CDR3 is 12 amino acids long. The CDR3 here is CSVEDVAYEQYF. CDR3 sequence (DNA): TGCAGCGTTGAAGATGTAGCTTACGAGCAGTACTTC.

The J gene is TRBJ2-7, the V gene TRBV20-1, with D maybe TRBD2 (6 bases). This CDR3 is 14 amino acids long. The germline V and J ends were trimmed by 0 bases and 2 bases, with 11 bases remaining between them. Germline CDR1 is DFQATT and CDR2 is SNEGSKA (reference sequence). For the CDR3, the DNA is TGCAGTGCTAGAGACGTAGCGGTGGCCTACGAGCAGTACTTC. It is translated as CSARDVAVAYEQYF.

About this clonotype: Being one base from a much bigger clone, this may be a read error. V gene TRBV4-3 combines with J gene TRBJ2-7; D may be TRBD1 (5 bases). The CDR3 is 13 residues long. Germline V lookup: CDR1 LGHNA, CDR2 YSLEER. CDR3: CASGQEQVDEQYF. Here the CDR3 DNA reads TGCGCCAGCGGCCAAGAACAGGTGGACGAGCAGTACTTC.

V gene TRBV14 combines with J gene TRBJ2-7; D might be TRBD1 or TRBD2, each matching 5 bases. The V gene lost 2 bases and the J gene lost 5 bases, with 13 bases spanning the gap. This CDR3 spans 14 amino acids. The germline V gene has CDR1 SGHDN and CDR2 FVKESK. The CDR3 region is CASSQSGTLDEQYF. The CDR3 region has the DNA TGTGCCAGCAGCCAATCCGGGACCTTGGACGAGCAGTACTTC.

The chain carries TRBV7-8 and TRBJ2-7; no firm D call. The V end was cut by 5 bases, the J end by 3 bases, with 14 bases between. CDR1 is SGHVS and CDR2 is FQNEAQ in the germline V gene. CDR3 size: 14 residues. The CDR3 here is CASSPRTALYEQYF. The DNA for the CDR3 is TGTGCCAGCAGCCCACGGACGGCCCTCTACGAGCAGTACTTC.

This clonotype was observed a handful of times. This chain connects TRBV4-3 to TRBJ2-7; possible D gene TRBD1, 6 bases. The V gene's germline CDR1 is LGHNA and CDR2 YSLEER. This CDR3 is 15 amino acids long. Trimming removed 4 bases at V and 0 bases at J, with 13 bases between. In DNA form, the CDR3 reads TGCGCCAGCAGCCCCAGGGGTAGGGGCTCCTACGAGCAGTACTTC. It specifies CASSPRGRGSYEQYF.

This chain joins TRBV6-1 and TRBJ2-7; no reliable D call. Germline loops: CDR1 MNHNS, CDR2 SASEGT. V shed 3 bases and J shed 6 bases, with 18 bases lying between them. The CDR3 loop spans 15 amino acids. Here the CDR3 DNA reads TGTGCCAGCAGTGATGTCCCCCGTCTGGTTCGCGAGCAGTACTTC. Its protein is CASSDVPRLVREQYF.

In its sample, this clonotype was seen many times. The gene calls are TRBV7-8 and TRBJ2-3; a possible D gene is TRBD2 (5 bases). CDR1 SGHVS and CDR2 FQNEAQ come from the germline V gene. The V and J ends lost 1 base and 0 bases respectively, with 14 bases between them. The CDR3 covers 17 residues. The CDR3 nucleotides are TGTGCCAGCAGCTTAGTCGGTAGCGTAACTAGCACAGATACGCAGTATTTT. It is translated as CASSLVGSVTSTDTQYF.

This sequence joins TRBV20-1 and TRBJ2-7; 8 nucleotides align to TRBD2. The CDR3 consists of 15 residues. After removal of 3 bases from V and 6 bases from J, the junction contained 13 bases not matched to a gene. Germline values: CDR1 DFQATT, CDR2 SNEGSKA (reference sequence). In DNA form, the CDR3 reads TGCAGTGCTAGTAGACGGGAGGGCCCTCAAGGCGAGCAGTACTTC. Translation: CSASRREGPQGEQYF.

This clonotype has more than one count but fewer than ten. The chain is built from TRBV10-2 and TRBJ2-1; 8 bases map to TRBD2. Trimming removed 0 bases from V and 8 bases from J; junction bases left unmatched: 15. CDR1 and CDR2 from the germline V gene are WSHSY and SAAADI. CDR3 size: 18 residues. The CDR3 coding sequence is TGCGCCAGCAGTGAGTCGGACGCGGGAGGCCTCTTGGGGGATGAGCAGTTCTTC. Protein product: CASSESDAGGLLGDEQFF.

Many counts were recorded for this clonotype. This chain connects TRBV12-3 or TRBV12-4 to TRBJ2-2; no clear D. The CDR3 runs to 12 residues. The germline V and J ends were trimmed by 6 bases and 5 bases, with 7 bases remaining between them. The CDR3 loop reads CASSPGTGELFF. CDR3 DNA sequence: TGTGCCAGCAGCCCCGGGACCGGGGAGCTGTTTTTT.

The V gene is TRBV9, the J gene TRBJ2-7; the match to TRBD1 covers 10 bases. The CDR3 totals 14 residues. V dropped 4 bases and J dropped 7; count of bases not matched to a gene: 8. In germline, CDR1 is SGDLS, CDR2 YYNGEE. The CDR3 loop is CASSTLGTGEEQYF. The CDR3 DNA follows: TGTGCCAGCAGCACACTCGGGACAGGGGAAGAGCAGTACTTC.

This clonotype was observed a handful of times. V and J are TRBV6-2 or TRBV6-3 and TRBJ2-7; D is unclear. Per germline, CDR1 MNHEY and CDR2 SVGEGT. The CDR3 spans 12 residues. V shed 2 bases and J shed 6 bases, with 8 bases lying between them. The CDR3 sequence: CASSYGPSEQYF. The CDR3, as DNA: TGTGCCAGCAGTTACGGACCCTCCGAGCAGTACTTC.